This passage covers 17 T cell receptor beta chains from one sample sequenced in a study of Graves' ophthalmopathy and Graves' hyperthyroidism. TCR beta CDR3 regions were amplified from RNA transcripts. First-round RT-PCR employed HTBI primers, with a second-round multiplex PCR after it. TCRdb used MiXCR to reprocess the multiplex PCR reads, holding one entry per CDR3 protein. The sample holds over a million distinct CDR3 sequences, about two fifths seen once. Material: peripheral blood or thyroid tissue (not recorded which). These receptors all come from an adult man with Graves' hyperthyroidism.

The rearrangement uses TRBV20-1 and TRBJ2-5, with 14 positions matching TRBD2. There are 14 residues in the CDR3. V was pared by 6 bases and J by 4 bases, with 4 bases of the junction left unmatched. From germline, CDR1 is DFQATT and CDR2 SNEGSKA (reference sequence). CDR3 sequence reads: CSAQGLAGAETQYF. CDR3 in DNA: TGCAGTGCCCAGGGACTAGCGGGAGCAGAGACCCAGTACTTC.

The V and J genes are TRBV29-1 and TRBJ1-3, with a tentative D call TRBD1 (5 bases). The CDR3 loop spans 12 amino acids. Per the germline V gene, CDR1 is SQVTM and CDR2 is ANQGSEA. V gave up 7 bases and J gave up 4 bases, with 11 bases separating them. CDR3 nucleotides: TGCAGCGCCCAGGGTTGGGGAAACACCATATATTTT. It encodes CSAQGWGNTIYF.

This clonotype was found once. The V gene is TRBV10-3, the J gene TRBJ1-2, with TRBD1 matching over 9 bases. V lost 10 bases to trimming and J lost 5 bases; unmatched junction nucleotides: 23. The CDR3 runs 18 residues. Germline V gene data show CDR1 as ENHRY and CDR2 as SYGVKD. Written as DNA, the CDR3 is TGTGCCACCCTTAGGGGACAGGGCAGTTATTCTACGTCGTATGGCTACACCTTC. Amino acids: CATLRGQGSYSTSYGYTF.

This clonotype was seen ten or more times. The chain joins TRBV10-3 to TRBJ2-7, with a tentative D call TRBD2 (5 bases). The CDR3 covers 14 residues. Trimming took 5 bases from V and 3 from J, leaving 14 bases between them. Germline-derived CDR1 and CDR2 are ENHRY and SYGVKD. The CDR3: CAISPTAGYYEQYF. In nucleotides, the CDR3 is TGTGCCATCAGTCCGACGGCGGGCTACTACGAGCAGTACTTC.

For this clonotype: A much larger clone sits a single nucleotide away, making a read error possible. The CDR3 DNA follows: TGTGCCGGCAGACAGGGACAGGGGGCAACTGAAGCTTTCTTT. Amino acids: CAGRQGQGATEAFF. V and J are TRBV10-3 and TRBJ1-1; 12 nucleotides match TRBD1. J was trimmed by 5 bases and V by 11 bases; bases with no gene match: 9. The germline V gene has CDR1 ENHRY and CDR2 SYGVKD. The CDR3 is 14 residues long.

The V gene is TRBV6-5, the J gene TRBJ2-2; 10 bases match TRBD1. CDR3 length: 16 amino acids. The germline V gene encodes CDR1 MNHEY and CDR2 SVGAGI. V lost 6 bases, J lost 4 bases, and 8 bases stayed unmatched. The CDR3 loop reads CASREPGQGFTGELFF. The CDR3 nucleotides read TGTGCCAGCAGGGAACCGGGACAGGGGTTCACCGGGGAGCTGTTTTTT.

The chain joins TRBV7-9 to TRBJ2-3, with 10 positions matching TRBD1. This CDR3 comprises 15 residues. Germline V gene sequence: CDR1 SEHNR, CDR2 FQNEAQ (reference sequence). Trimming at V came to 3 bases and at J to 9 bases, leaving 9 bases not matched to a gene. CDR3 nucleotide sequence: TGTGCCAGCAGCTTCTGGACAGGGGGAAGTCTCACGCAGTATTTT. Protein sequence: CASSFWTGGSLTQYF.

V is TRBV4-3 and J is TRBJ1-5; 7 positions agree with TRBD1. The CDR3 is 15 amino acids. CDR1 and CDR2 (germline): LGHNA, YSLEER. The J segment lost 5 bases and the V segment lost 0 bases, leaving 4 bases of the junction unmatched. The CDR3 protein is CASSQDTGVDQPQHF. CDR3 sequence (DNA): TGCGCCAGCAGCCAAGACACAGGGGTGGATCAGCCCCAGCATTTT.

This clonotype was detected ten times or more. The CDR3 here is CATSDTLRQDGYTF. DNA of the CDR3: TGTGCCACCAGTGACACCTTACGACAAGATGGCTACACCTTC. The chain joins TRBV24-1 to TRBJ1-2, with D hard to call. This CDR3 is 14 amino acids long. The germline V gene encodes CDR1 KGHDR and CDR2 SFDVKD. The germline V and J ends were trimmed by 4 bases and 6 bases, with 14 bases remaining between them.

The chain carries TRBV7-2 and TRBJ1-3; possible D gene TRBD1, 5 bases. The V gene lost 4 bases and the J gene lost 1 base, with 11 bases spanning the gap. The CDR3 consists of 15 residues. Germline V gene lookup returns CDR1 SGHTA and CDR2 FQGNSA. The CDR3 reads CASSSPGRSGNTIYF. In DNA form, the CDR3 reads TGTGCCAGCAGCTCACCAGGGCGATCTGGAAACACCATATATTTT.

Comments on this clonotype: Sequence at one end of the junction differs from germline and may be a read error. The gene calls are TRBV9 and TRBJ1-5, with TRBD1 identical over 7 bases. The CDR3 totals 15 residues. Germline values: CDR1 SGDLS, CDR2 YYNGEE. The CDR3, as DNA: TGTGCCAGCAACGTAGGAGGGGGCATTAGTCAGCCCCAGCATTTT. This sequence encodes CASNVGGGISQPQHF.

V gene TRBV6-5 combines with J gene TRBJ1-4, with D tentatively TRBD1 (5 bases). The germline gives CDR1 MNHEY, CDR2 SVGAGI. V was clipped by 6 bases and J by 8 bases, with 13 bases between them. The CDR3 totals 13 residues. The CDR3 region has the DNA TGTGCCAGCAGCGGAGACAGTTGGGAAAAACTGTTTTTT. Its translation is CASSGDSWEKLFF.

The chain uses TRBV25-1 and TRBJ2-2; 9 bases fit TRBD2. Germline assignment: CDR1 MGHDK and CDR2 SYGVNS. Trimming removed 6 bases from V and 2 bases from J; junction bases left unmatched: 13. The CDR3 loop spans 18 amino acids. The CDR3 DNA follows: TGTGCCAGCAGCCAAGCGGCTAGCGGGGAGCCCAACACCGGGGAGCTGTTTTTT. Its translation is CASSQAASGEPNTGELFF.

This clonotype was seen many times. J is TRBJ1-1 and V is TRBV11-2; tentatively, D is TRBD1 (5 bases). This CDR3 has 14 residues. From germline, CDR1 is SGHAT and CDR2 FQNNGV. Trimming stripped 6 bases from V and 0 bases from J, with 11 bases between. As DNA, the CDR3 is TGTGCCAGCAGGATGGGGCAATTGAACACTGAAGCTTTCTTT. It is translated as CASRMGQLNTEAFF.

V is TRBV5-4 and J is TRBJ1-2; 7 bases are shared with TRBD1. V lost 4 bases to trimming and J lost 4 bases; unmatched junction nucleotides: 10. The CDR3 sequence is 15 residues long. The germline CDR1 and CDR2 sequences are SGHNT and YYREEE (reference sequence). The CDR3 here is CASSGLRQGPYGYTF. The DNA for the CDR3 is TGTGCCAGCAGCGGCCTTCGACAGGGCCCCTATGGCTACACCTTC.

This clonotype appeared once. This chain joins TRBV12-3 or TRBV12-4 and TRBJ2-2; D is possibly TRBD2 (5 bases). This CDR3 comprises 14 residues. V was trimmed by 6 bases and J by 2 bases, leaving 10 bases between them. The CDR3 loop is CASRTEGNTGELFF. For the CDR3, the DNA is TGTGCCAGCAGGACCGAGGGCAACACCGGGGAGCTGTTTTTT.

This clonotype was detected only a few times. CDR3 protein: CASSPVGQGAVYEQYF. For the CDR3, the DNA is TGCGCCAGCAGCCCGGTCGGACAGGGGGCGGTTTACGAGCAGTACTTC. The chain carries TRBV5-1 and TRBJ2-7, with 11 positions matching TRBD1. The CDR3 is 16 residues long. Germline CDR1 reads SGHRS; CDR2 reads YFSETQ. V lost 4 bases to trimming and J lost 4 bases; unmatched junction nucleotides: 10.